Below are 30 T cell receptor beta chains sequenced from a single sample in a study of breast tumors, draining lymph nodes, adjacent tissues. TCRdb independently ran MiXCR on the multiplex PCR reads; one entry per CDR3 protein. This sample yields some 170,000 distinct CDR3 sequences, of which about 33% are seen a single time; roughly 3.8% belongs to the top ten. Axillary draining lymph nodes of breast cancer patients supplied the node samples. What was sequenced was axillary lymph node tissue. The receptors come from a female donor with breast cancer. Some clones in this sample may be carry-over from other donors' samples.

This clonotype came up many times. V and J are TRBV30 and TRBJ1-3; D is undetermined. V lost 1 base and J 0 bases, leaving 4 bases between the germline ends. Germline CDR1 GTSNPN, CDR2 SVGIG (reference sequence). The length of the CDR3 is 13 residues. CDR3 protein: CAWSGDSGNTIYF. CDR3 sequence (DNA): TGTGCCTGGAGTGGGGACTCTGGAAACACCATATATTTT.

This clonotype has just a few counts. A much larger clone differs from this one at a single base, so this may be a read error. The chain combines TRBV11-2 with TRBJ2-5; D not certain. V dropped 1 base and J dropped 3 bases, with 12 bases sitting between them. This CDR3 region has 15 residues. Germline assignment: CDR1 SGHAT and CDR2 FQNNGV. CDR3 residues: CASSLGGGTEETQYF. In DNA, the CDR3 is TGTGCCAGCAGCTTAGGCGGCGGCACTGAAGAGACCCAGTACTTC.

This clonotype was picked up one time. The junction does not match germline at one end; this may be a read error. V usage is TRBV6-5 and J usage is TRBJ2-3; maybe TRBD1 (5 bases). Germline V gene data show CDR1 as MNHEY and CDR2 as SVGAGI. The CDR3 runs 9 residues. Here the CDR3 DNA reads TGTGCCAGCAGTGAAGGGGCTGATTTT. It translates to CASSEGADF.

This clonotype has ten or more counts. The chain has TRBV5-1 and TRBJ2-3; TRBD1 might be the D (5 bases). V was shortened by 0 bases and J by 2 bases, with 7 bases between the two germline ends. This CDR3 contains 14 residues. Per germline, CDR1 SGHRS and CDR2 YFSETQ. The DNA of the CDR3 is TGCGCCAGCAGCTTGGGGACACTCACAGATACGCAGTATTTT. Amino acids: CASSLGTLTDTQYF.

This clonotype was observed many times. The chain carries TRBV6-2 or TRBV6-3 and TRBJ2-5; 8 nucleotides agree with TRBD2. The ends lost 6 bases at V and 5 bases at J; junction bases unmatched: 8. CDR3 length equals 14 residues. Germline V gives CDR1 MNHEY, CDR2 SVGEGT. DNA of the CDR3: TGTGCCAGCAGCCAGGGACTAGTGGCGGAGACCCAGTACTTC. Translation: CASSQGLVAETQYF.

This sequence joins TRBV5-5 and TRBJ2-5, with a possible D match to TRBD2 (5 bases). The CDR3 is 16 residues long. The germline V gene has CDR1 SGHKS and CDR2 YYEKEE (reference sequence). V lost 2 bases to trimming and J lost 2 bases, with 16 bases between them. CDR3 protein: CASSLSLARSQETQYF. The CDR3 DNA reads TGTGCCAGCAGCTTATCGCTAGCTAGATCGCAAGAGACCCAGTACTTC.

V gene TRBV4-1 combines with J gene TRBJ2-6; D is unresolved. The length of the CDR3 is 13 residues. Germline CDR1 and CDR2: MGHRA and YSYEKL. The DNA for the CDR3 is TGCGGTAGCAGCCAATCTGGGGCCAACGTCCTGACTTTC. Residues: CGSSQSGANVLTF.

This clonotype was detected ten times or more. The chain carries TRBV19 and TRBJ2-1; maybe TRBD2 (7 bases). This CDR3 spans 14 amino acids. Looked up from germline, CDR1 is LNHDA and CDR2 is SQIVND (reference sequence). V lost 7 bases to trimming and J lost 6 bases, with 16 bases between them. Here the CDR3 reads CASTDRGEGNEQFF. In nucleotides, the CDR3 is TGTGCCAGTACTGATAGGGGGGAGGGCAATGAGCAGTTCTTC. Using reference TRBV19 and TRBJ2-1 for the parts outside the CDR3, the full variable domain is DGGITQSPKYLFRKEGQNVTLSCEQNLNHDAMYWYRQDPGQGLRLIYYSQIVNDFQKGDIAEGYSVSREKKESFPLTVTSAQKNPTAFYLCASTDRGEGNEQFFGPGTRLTVL.

This clonotype has at least ten counts. The chain carries TRBV5-4 and TRBJ1-2; D is ambiguous. The CDR3 spans 15 residues. Germline values: CDR1 SGHNT, CDR2 YYREEE (reference sequence). Trimming left V 2 bases short and J 1 base short, with 12 bases between. The CDR3 reads CASSFSVGSNYGYTF. CDR3 nucleotide sequence: TGTGCCAGCAGCTTTTCCGTCGGCAGTAACTATGGCTACACCTTC. The full variable domain, completed using reference TRBV5-4 and TRBJ1-2, is ETGVTQSPTHLIKTRGQQVTLRCSSQSGHNTVSWYQQALGQGPQFIFQYYREEENGRGNFPPRFSGLQFPNYSSELNVNALELDDSALYLCASSFSVGSNYGYTFGSGTRLTVV.

Notes on this clonotype: A junction boundary mismatches the germline segment, possibly from a read error. The chain is built from TRBV14 and TRBJ2-5; 7 positions agree with TRBD2. Germline loops: CDR1 SGHDN, CDR2 FVKESK. The CDR3 covers 15 residues. In nucleotides, the CDR3 is TGTGCCAGCAGCCAAGCTCGGGGGGTACAAGAGACCCCGTACTTC. Translated, it gives CASSQARGVQETPYF.

This clonotype turned up a few times. The rearrangement joins TRBV6-2 or TRBV6-3 to TRBJ2-2; D may be TRBD2 (6 bases). CDR1 MNHEY and CDR2 SVGEGT come from the germline V gene. Between the trimmed V and J ends, which lost 0 bases and 1 base, there was a span of 12 bases. This CDR3 region has 17 residues. CDR3 amino acids: CASSYSYSSGNTGELFF. The CDR3 bases are TGTGCCAGCAGTTACTCGTATAGTAGCGGGAACACCGGGGAGCTGTTTTTT.

This clonotype was recorded at least ten times. V usage is TRBV20-1 and J usage is TRBJ1-6; tentative D call: TRBD1 (5 bases). The V gene's germline CDR1 is DFQATT and CDR2 SNEGSKA (reference sequence). The CDR3 is 15 amino acids. Trimming cost V 5 bases and J 7 bases, with 18 bases left between them. The CDR3 sequence: CSAGTRERLNSPLHF. The CDR3 nucleotides read TGCAGTGCTGGGACCAGGGAACGACTAAATTCACCCCTCCACTTT.

The sample holds many counts of this clonotype. This chain uses TRBV4-1 with TRBJ2-7, with D perhaps TRBD2 (5 bases). The CDR3 has 14 amino acids. The V gene lost 4 bases and the J gene lost 5 bases, with 15 bases spanning the gap. The germline V gene encodes CDR1 MGHRA and CDR2 YSYEKL. This CDR3 is CASSPPAGAHEQYF. The DNA of the CDR3 is TGCGCCAGCAGCCCGCCGGCGGGCGCCCACGAGCAGTACTTC.

J is TRBJ2-7 and V is TRBV25-1; D remains ambiguous. This CDR3 contains 17 residues. V lost 4 bases and J lost 5, with 24 bases in between. Germline lookup yields CDR1 MGHDK and CDR2 SYGVNS. The DNA for the CDR3 is TGTGCCAGCAGTGCTACCCCATCCGTTTTAAGTCAGAACGAGCAGTACTTC. It encodes CASSATPSVLSQNEQYF.

There are many counts of this clonotype. The rearrangement links TRBV6-2 or TRBV6-3 to TRBJ2-7, with 7 bases identical to TRBD2. This CDR3 region has 16 residues. Germline V gene lookup returns CDR1 MNHEY and CDR2 SVGEGT. Germline trimming cut 0 bases from V and 5 bases from J; bases unmatched to any gene: 10. The CDR3 sequence is CASSYSGTGLLDEQYF. CDR3 DNA sequence: TGTGCCAGCAGTTACTCGGGGACGGGACTACTCGACGAGCAGTACTTC.

Ten or more counts support this clonotype. The rearrangement links TRBV29-1 to TRBJ2-2; D possibly corresponds to TRBD2 (5 bases). This CDR3 comprises 13 residues. The V and J ends lost 5 bases and 0 bases respectively, with 7 bases between them. The germline CDR1 and CDR2 sequences are SQVTM and ANQGSEA. This CDR3 reads CSVSRANTGELFF. CDR3 bases: TGCAGCGTTTCGAGGGCGAACACCGGGGAGCTGTTTTTT.

This clonotype was detected ten times or more. The rearrangement uses TRBV3-1 and TRBJ2-3; D is ambiguous. The V end lost 4 bases, the J end lost 6 bases, and 11 bases lay between the germline ends. This CDR3 contains 13 residues. CDR1 is LGHDT, CDR2 YNNKEL, per germline (reference sequence). Written as DNA, the CDR3 is TGTGCCAGCAGCCCCGCCCCACTGGATACGCAGTATTTT. This codes for CASSPAPLDTQYF.

This chain joins TRBV9 and TRBJ2-5; D perhaps matches TRBD2 (6 bases). Per germline, CDR1 SGDLS and CDR2 YYNGEE. The CDR3 extends over 17 amino acids. V lost 4 bases and J lost 0, with 19 bases in between. CDR3 sequence reads: CASSISPGTVYQETQYF. CDR3 nucleotide sequence: TGTGCCAGCAGCATATCCCCCGGGACTGTGTACCAAGAGACCCAGTACTTC.

Many counts were recorded for this clonotype. The CDR3 reads CASSLTVGARNQPQHF. CDR3 sequence (DNA): TGTGCCAGCAGCTTAACAGTGGGGGCGCGTAATCAGCCCCAGCATTTT. The genes are TRBV13 and TRBJ1-5; D may be TRBD1 (6 bases). The ends were cut back, 2 bases at V and 4 bases at J, with 15 bases in the middle. The CDR3 spans 16 residues. CDR1 PRHDT and CDR2 FYEKMQ come from the germline V gene (reference sequence).

This clonotype was observed a few times. The rearrangement joins TRBV28 to TRBJ1-4; no reliable D call. The CDR3 runs 16 residues. V was trimmed by 7 bases and J by 3 bases, leaving 18 bases between them. Germline CDR1 and CDR2: MDHEN and SYDVKM. The CDR3 sequence is CASTAYSWGANEKLFF. The CDR3 nucleotides read TGTGCCAGCACGGCCTACTCGTGGGGAGCTAATGAAAAACTGTTTTTT. Full variable domain (outside the CDR3, taken from reference TRBV28 and TRBJ1-4): DVKVTQSSRYLVKRTGEKVFLECVQDMDHENMFWYRQDPGLGLRLIYFSYDVKMKEKGDIPEGYSVSREKKERFSLILESASTNQTSMYLCASTAYSWGANEKLFFGSGTQLSVL.

This rearrangement joins TRBV29-1 to TRBJ1-5; the match to TRBD1 covers 11 bases. V dropped 5 bases and J dropped 14; count of bases not matched to a gene: 8. Germline lookup yields CDR1 SQVTM and CDR2 ANQGSEA. This CDR3 is 12 amino acids long. The CDR3 region has the DNA TGCAGCGTTTCCGGGACAGGGGGGTACGAGCATTTT. Protein sequence: CSVSGTGGYEHF.

This clonotype came up many times. This chain connects TRBV5-1 to TRBJ2-6, with D tentatively TRBD1 (5 bases). Trimming took 4 bases from V and 2 from J, leaving 10 bases between them. CDR3 length equals 15 residues. Per germline, CDR1 SGHRS and CDR2 YFSETQ. The DNA for the CDR3 is TGCGCCAGCAGCCTGCAGGGTACTGGGGCCAACGTCCTGACTTTC. Residues: CASSLQGTGANVLTF.

This clonotype was counted many times. V is TRBV29-1 and J is TRBJ1-2; 7 bases are a match to TRBD1. The V gene's germline CDR1 is SQVTM and CDR2 ANQGSEA. V gave up 0 bases and J gave up 3 bases; unmatched junction bases: 1. The CDR3 sequence is 13 residues long. The CDR3 DNA sequence: TGCAGCGTTGAAGACAGGGGGTACTATGGCTACACCTTC. Translating it yields CSVEDRGYYGYTF.

DNA of the CDR3: TGTGCCAGCAGGGACCGGGGGGTTGGATCACCCCAGCATTTT. Translation: CASRDRGVGSPQHF. The V and J genes are TRBV5-6 and TRBJ1-5; possibly TRBD1 for D (5 bases). CDR1 and CDR2 (germline): SGHDT, YYEEEE. Trimming removed 5 bases at V and 10 bases at J, with 19 bases between. This CDR3 contains 14 residues.

The rearrangement links TRBV25-1 to TRBJ1-4, with 7 bases lining up with TRBD1. Germline CDR1 reads MGHDK; CDR2 reads SYGVNS. J lost 12 bases, V lost 11 bases, and 21 bases had no gene match. CDR3 length: 15 residues. CDR3 residues: CAGTPFSGGTGELFF. In DNA, the CDR3 is TGTGCCGGCACCCCTTTTTCGGGGGGTACAGGGGAACTGTTTTTT.

The CDR3 sequence is CASSQVGPGGEQYF. In DNA form, the CDR3 reads TGTGCCAGCAGCCAAGTTGGCCCCGGAGGCGAGCAGTACTTC. The chain joins TRBV4-2 to TRBJ2-7; a weak D match, TRBD2 (5 bases). V was shortened by 1 base and J by 6 bases, with 13 bases between the two germline ends. Germline loops: CDR1 LGHNA, CDR2 YNFKEQ. The CDR3 sequence is 14 residues long.

This clonotype was counted at least ten times. V gene TRBV20-1 combines with J gene TRBJ2-1; 12 bases align to TRBD2. The germline gives CDR1 DFQATT, CDR2 SNEGSKA (reference sequence). Trimming removed 5 bases from V and 3 bases from J; junction bases left unmatched: 2. The CDR3 runs 14 residues. The CDR3 reads CSAPSGGDYNEQFF. In DNA form, the CDR3 reads TGCAGTGCTCCTAGCGGGGGGGACTACAATGAGCAGTTCTTC.

This clonotype was recorded at least ten times. The chain recombines TRBV18 with TRBJ2-7, with D perhaps TRBD1 (5 bases). In germline, CDR1 is KGHSH, CDR2 LQKENI. The V gene lost 4 bases and the J gene lost 2 bases, with 12 bases spanning the gap. The CDR3 consists of 14 residues. In nucleotides, the CDR3 is TGTGCCAGCTCACGGGGAACGACAGCCTACGAGCAGTACTTC. Translating gives CASSRGTTAYEQYF.

This clonotype was found once. The CDR3 nucleotides read TGTGCCACCAGTGACACTAGCGGGAGTACCCCAGATACGCAGTATTTT. Amino acids: CATSDTSGSTPDTQYF. This chain joins TRBV24-1 and TRBJ2-3, with TRBD2 identical over 11 bases. Germline V gene data show CDR1 as KGHDR and CDR2 as SFDVKD. Germline trimming cut 4 bases from V and 4 bases from J; bases unmatched to any gene: 6. The CDR3 is 16 amino acids.

This clonotype occurred a few times. Just one base apart from a much larger clone, this may be a read error. The chain employs TRBV6-1 and TRBJ1-5; a weak D match, TRBD1 (5 bases). In germline, CDR1 is MNHNS, CDR2 SASEGT. This CDR3 has 17 amino acids. The ends were cut back, 5 bases at V and 0 bases at J, with 17 bases in the middle. CDR3 in DNA: TGTGCCAGCAGTCACCGCAGTGGCAGGGTTAGCAATCAGCCCCAGCATTTT. Translated, it gives CASSHRSGRVSNQPQHF.